Listed below are T cell receptor beta chains from one sample, sequenced in a study of blood T cells in healthy people across ages. TCRdb used MiXCR to reprocess the 5' RACE reads, holding one entry per CDR3 protein. The sample has 980,000 or so distinct CDR3 sequences, 40% to 60% seen once; the top ten hold under 15%. Sequenced: blood. Receptors originate from a young man in good health. Both conserved end residues are part of each CDR3. The order of the fields is J gene, clone size, V gene, D gene, CDR3 protein, CDR3 DNA. D genes are given only for firm matches. Expanded clones are given a class, and other clones once, few, many or no size at all.

j_call: TRBJ2-6
clone_size: -
v_call: TRBV20-1
d_call: TRBD1
cdr3_aa: CSAPRGQGANVLTF
cdr3_nt: TGCAGTGCCCCAAGGGGGCAAGGGGCCAACGTCCTGACTTTC

j_call: TRBJ1-1
clone_size: -
v_call: TRBV14
d_call: -
cdr3_aa: CASTTGRGTEAFF
cdr3_nt: TGTGCCAGCACAACAGGGAGAGGCACTGAAGCTTTCTTT

j_call: TRBJ2-7
clone_size: -
v_call: TRBV10-3
d_call: TRBD2
cdr3_aa: CAITAGGSSYEQYF
cdr3_nt: TGTGCCATCACGGCGGGGGGAAGCTCCTACGAGCAGTACTTC

j_call: TRBJ1-2
clone_size: few
v_call: TRBV20-1
d_call: TRBD1
cdr3_aa: CSARDGQGPFGGYTF
cdr3_nt: TGCAGTGCTAGAGACGGACAGGGGCCCTTCGGTGGCTACACCTTC

j_call: TRBJ2-7
clone_size: -
v_call: TRBV10-3
d_call: TRBD2
cdr3_aa: CAISGLAYEQYF
cdr3_nt: TGTGCCATCAGTGGACTAGCGTACGAGCAGTACTTC

j_call: TRBJ1-5
clone_size: -
v_call: TRBV19
d_call: -
cdr3_aa: CASGGLNQPQHF
cdr3_nt: TGTGCCAGTGGTGGACTCAATCAGCCCCAGCATTTT

j_call: TRBJ2-3
clone_size: -
v_call: TRBV6-5
d_call: TRBD2
cdr3_aa: CASKLAGGRDTQYF
cdr3_nt: TGTGCCAGCAAACTAGCGGGGGGGCGAGATACGCAGTATTTT

j_call: TRBJ2-1
clone_size: -
v_call: TRBV27
d_call: -
cdr3_aa: CASSLYDNGNEQFF
cdr3_nt: TGTGCCAGCAGTTTATATGACAATGGGAATGAGCAGTTCTTC

j_call: TRBJ1-6
clone_size: -
v_call: TRBV7-2
d_call: -
cdr3_aa: CASSTTSGTGSPLHF
cdr3_nt: TGTGCCAGCAGCACCACGTCCGGGACGGGTTCACCCCTCCACTTT

j_call: TRBJ2-5
clone_size: -
v_call: TRBV11-2
d_call: -
cdr3_aa: CASSLGVSGNLRETQYF
cdr3_nt: TGTGCCAGCAGCTTGGGGGTGAGCGGAAACCTTCGAGAGACCCAGTACTTC

j_call: TRBJ1-2
clone_size: -
v_call: TRBV12-3/TRBV12-4
d_call: -
cdr3_aa: CASSGAGRGYTF
cdr3_nt: TGTGCCAGCAGCGGTGCGGGGCGAGGCTACACCTTC

j_call: TRBJ1-2
clone_size: -
v_call: TRBV27
d_call: -
cdr3_aa: CASSLWAGAMANYGYTF
cdr3_nt: TGTGCCAGCAGTTTATGGGCAGGGGCCATGGCTAACTATGGCTACACCTTC

j_call: TRBJ1-1
clone_size: -
v_call: TRBV20-1
d_call: -
cdr3_aa: CSARDRGFWNTGAFF
cdr3_nt: TGCAGTGCTAGAGATCGGGGTTTCTGGAACACTGGAGCTTTCTTT

j_call: TRBJ2-5
clone_size: -
v_call: TRBV4-3
d_call: -
cdr3_aa: CASSQDPRTSWETQYF
cdr3_nt: TGCGCCAGCAGCCAAGATCCCCGGACGTCGTGGGAGACCCAGTACTTC

j_call: TRBJ2-3
clone_size: many
v_call: TRBV5-1
d_call: -
cdr3_aa: CASSRDQGTDTQYF
cdr3_nt: TGCGCCAGCAGCAGGGACCAGGGAACAGATACGCAGTATTTT

j_call: TRBJ1-4
clone_size: few
v_call: TRBV12-3/TRBV12-4
d_call: TRBD1
cdr3_aa: CASSEGAGNEKLFF
cdr3_nt: TGTGCCAGCAGTGAGGGGGCCGGTAATGAAAAACTGTTTTTT

j_call: TRBJ2-7
clone_size: many
v_call: TRBV2
d_call: TRBD1
cdr3_aa: CASRGQGLSNEQYF
cdr3_nt: TGTGCCAGCAGGGGACAGGGACTCTCGAACGAGCAGTACTTC

j_call: TRBJ2-7
clone_size: -
v_call: TRBV11-2
d_call: TRBD1
cdr3_aa: CASSVYTGAEQYF
cdr3_nt: TGTGCCAGCAGCGTCTATACAGGGGCCGAGCAGTACTTC

j_call: TRBJ1-3
clone_size: -
v_call: TRBV7-2
d_call: -
cdr3_aa: CASSSDGWDTIYF
cdr3_nt: TGTGCCAGCAGCTCCGATGGGTGGGACACCATATATTTT

j_call: TRBJ1-1
clone_size: few
v_call: TRBV12-3/TRBV12-4
d_call: -
cdr3_aa: CASSFKAAFF
cdr3_nt: TGTGCCAGCAGTTTTAAGGCCGCTTTCTTT

j_call: TRBJ2-2
clone_size: -
v_call: TRBV27
d_call: -
cdr3_aa: CASSFRADGNTGELFF
cdr3_nt: TGTGCCAGCAGTTTTCGGGCGGACGGGAACACCGGGGAGCTGTTTTTT

j_call: TRBJ2-6
clone_size: few
v_call: TRBV7-8
d_call: -
cdr3_aa: CASSLTQAYSGANVLTF
cdr3_nt: TGTGCCAGCAGCTTAACGCAGGCGTACTCTGGGGCCAACGTCCTGACTTTC

j_call: TRBJ2-7
clone_size: -
v_call: TRBV7-2
d_call: -
cdr3_aa: CASSLYSGTTYEQYF
cdr3_nt: TGTGCCAGCAGCTTATATTCGGGAACTACCTACGAGCAGTACTTC

j_call: TRBJ2-5
clone_size: -
v_call: TRBV28
d_call: TRBD2
cdr3_aa: CASSPTLRTSGRALETQYF
cdr3_nt: TGTGCCAGCAGTCCCACACTGAGGACTAGCGGGAGGGCCTTAGAGACCCAGTACTTC

j_call: TRBJ1-6
clone_size: few
v_call: TRBV5-6
d_call: TRBD1
cdr3_aa: CASTGQNNSPLHF
cdr3_nt: TGTGCCAGCACGGGACAGAACAATTCACCCCTCCACTTT

j_call: TRBJ2-3
clone_size: -
v_call: TRBV7-8
d_call: -
cdr3_aa: CASSLRQGEADTQYF
cdr3_nt: TGTGCCAGCAGCTTACGTCAGGGAGAGGCAGATACGCAGTATTTT

j_call: TRBJ1-2
clone_size: -
v_call: TRBV7-2
d_call: -
cdr3_aa: CASSQTNGQPQNYGYTF
cdr3_nt: TGTGCCAGCAGCCAGACCAACGGGCAGCCCCAGAACTATGGCTACACCTTC

j_call: TRBJ2-5
clone_size: -
v_call: TRBV7-9
d_call: TRBD1
cdr3_aa: CASSAGQAARETQYF
cdr3_nt: TGTGCCAGCAGTGCCGGACAGGCCGCAAGAGAGACCCAGTACTTC

j_call: TRBJ2-1
clone_size: -
v_call: TRBV9
d_call: TRBD2
cdr3_aa: CASSGREVDEQFF
cdr3_nt: TGTGCCAGCAGCGGCCGGGAGGTGGATGAGCAGTTCTTC

j_call: TRBJ2-7
clone_size: -
v_call: TRBV20-1
d_call: -
cdr3_aa: CSARSGLSYEQYF
cdr3_nt: TGCAGTGCTAGATCCGGGTTATCCTACGAGCAGTACTTC